This T cell receptor (beta chain) was sequenced for a study of CD8+ T cells in alopecia areata. Per germline, CDR1 SQVTM and CDR2 ANQGSEA. This CDR3 comprises 13 residues. V trimming: 6 bases; J trimming: 5 bases; junction bases outside the gene matches: 2. Study results and caveats: Lesional scalp, especially alopecia totalis/universalis, showed higher clonality than normal scalp. Tofacitinib did not eliminate many expanded lesional clones from scalp or blood.

Comments on this clone: What it binds is not known.

It was cDNA, reverse transcribed from extracted RNA, that served as the sequencing template. Assay: immunoSEQ multiplex PCR; the TCRdb copy retains only in-frame clones and omits some. This sample carries 70,000 or so clones, about 30% of them seen once, and the ten largest clones take under 15%. Treatment meaning: oral pan-JAK inhibitor, 5-10 mg twice daily. The gene calls are TRBV29-1 and TRBJ2-1; 12 bases map to TRBD2. The receptor was derived from a human donor with alopecia areata. The starting material was CD8+ T cells sorted from blood, obtained at week 4, from a patient treated with tofacitinib. Here the CDR3 DNA reads TGCAGCGTGAGACTAGCGGGAGACAATGAGCAGTTCTTC. Its translation: CSVRLAGDNEQFF.